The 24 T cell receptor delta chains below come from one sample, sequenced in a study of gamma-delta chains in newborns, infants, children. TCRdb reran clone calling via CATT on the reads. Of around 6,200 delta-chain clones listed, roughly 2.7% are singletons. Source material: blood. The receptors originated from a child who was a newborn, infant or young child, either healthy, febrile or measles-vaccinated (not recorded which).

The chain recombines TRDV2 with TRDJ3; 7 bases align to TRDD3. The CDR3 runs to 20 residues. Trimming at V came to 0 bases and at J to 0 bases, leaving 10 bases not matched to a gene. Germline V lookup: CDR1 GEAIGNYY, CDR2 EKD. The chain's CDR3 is CACDTLAGGGLSWDTRQMFF. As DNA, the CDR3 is TGTGCCTGTGACACCCTCGCTGGGGGGGGACTCTCCTGGGACACCCGACAGATGTTTTTC.

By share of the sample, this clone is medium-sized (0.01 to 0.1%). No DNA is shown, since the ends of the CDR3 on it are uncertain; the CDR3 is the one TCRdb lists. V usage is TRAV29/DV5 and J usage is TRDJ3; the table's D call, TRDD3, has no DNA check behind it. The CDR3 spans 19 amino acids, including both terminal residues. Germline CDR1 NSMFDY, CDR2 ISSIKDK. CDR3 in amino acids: CSVLLCSKRGSWDTRQMFF.

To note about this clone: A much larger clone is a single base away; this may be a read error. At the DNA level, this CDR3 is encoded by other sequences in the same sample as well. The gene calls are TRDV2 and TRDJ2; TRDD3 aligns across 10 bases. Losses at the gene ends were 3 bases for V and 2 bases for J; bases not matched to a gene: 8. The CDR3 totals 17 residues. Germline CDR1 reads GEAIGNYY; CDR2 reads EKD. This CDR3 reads CACDPVTGGSLTAQLFF. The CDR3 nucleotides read TGTGCCTGTGACCCCGTTACTGGGGGATCCTTGACAGCACAACTCTTCTTT.

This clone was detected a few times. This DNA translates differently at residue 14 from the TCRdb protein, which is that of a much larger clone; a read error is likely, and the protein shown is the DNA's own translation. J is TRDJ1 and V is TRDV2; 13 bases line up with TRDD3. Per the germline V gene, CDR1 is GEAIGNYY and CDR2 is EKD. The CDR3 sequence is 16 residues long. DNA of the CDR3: TGTGCCTGTGACGGACTGGGGGATACGCACACCGATAAACCCATCTTT. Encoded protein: CACDGLGDTHTDKPIF.

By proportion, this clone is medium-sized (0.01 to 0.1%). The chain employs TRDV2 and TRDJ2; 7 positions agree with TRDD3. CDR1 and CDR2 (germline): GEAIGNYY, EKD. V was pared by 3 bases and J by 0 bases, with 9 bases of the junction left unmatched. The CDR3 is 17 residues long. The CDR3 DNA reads TGTGCCTGTGACCCAGTACTGGGGATCGCTTTGACAGCACAACTCTTCTTT. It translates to CACDPVLGIALTAQLFF.

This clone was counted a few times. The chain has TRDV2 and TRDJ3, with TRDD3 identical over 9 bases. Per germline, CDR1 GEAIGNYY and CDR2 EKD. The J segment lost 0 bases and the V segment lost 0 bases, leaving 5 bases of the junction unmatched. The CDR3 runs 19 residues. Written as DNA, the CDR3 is TGTGCCTGTGACACCTGGGGGATAGAACGCTCCTGGGACACCCGACAGATGTTTTTC. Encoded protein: CACDTWGIERSWDTRQMFF.

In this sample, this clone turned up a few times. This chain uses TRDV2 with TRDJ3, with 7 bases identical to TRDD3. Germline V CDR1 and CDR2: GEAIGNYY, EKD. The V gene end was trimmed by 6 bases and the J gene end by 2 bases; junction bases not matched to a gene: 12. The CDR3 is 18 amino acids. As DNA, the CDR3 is TGTGCCTGTTACAAACTGGTGGATACGACCTGGGACACCCGACAGATGTTTTTC. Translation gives CACYKLVDTTWDTRQMFF.

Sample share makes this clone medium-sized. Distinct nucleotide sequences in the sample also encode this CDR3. CDR3 nucleotides: TGTGCCTGTGACGGGATTAGAAACTGGGACACCCGACAGATGTTTTTC. Protein sequence: CACDGIRNWDTRQMFF. The V and J genes are TRDV2 and TRDJ3, with D perhaps matching TRDD3 (5 bases). The germline V and J ends were trimmed by 3 bases and 3 bases, with 11 bases remaining between them. The CDR3 spans 16 residues. In germline, CDR1 is GEAIGNYY, CDR2 EKD.

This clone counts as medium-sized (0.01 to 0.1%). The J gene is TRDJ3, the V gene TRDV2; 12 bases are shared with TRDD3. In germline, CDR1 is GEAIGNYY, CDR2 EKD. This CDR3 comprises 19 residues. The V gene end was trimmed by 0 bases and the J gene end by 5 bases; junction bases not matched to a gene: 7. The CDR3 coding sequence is TGTGCCTGTGACACCTTACTGGGGGATACTCGGAGGGACACCCGACAGATGTTTTTC. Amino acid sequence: CACDTLLGDTRRDTRQMFF.

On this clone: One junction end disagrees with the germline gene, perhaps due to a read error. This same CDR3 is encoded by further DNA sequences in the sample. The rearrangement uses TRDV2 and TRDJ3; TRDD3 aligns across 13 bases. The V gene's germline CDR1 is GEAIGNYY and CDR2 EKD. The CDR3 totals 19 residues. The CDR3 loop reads CACDTVLGDTSWDTRQMFF. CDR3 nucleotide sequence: TGTGCCTGTGACACCGTACTGGGGGATACGTCCTGGGACACCCGGCAGATGTTTTTC.

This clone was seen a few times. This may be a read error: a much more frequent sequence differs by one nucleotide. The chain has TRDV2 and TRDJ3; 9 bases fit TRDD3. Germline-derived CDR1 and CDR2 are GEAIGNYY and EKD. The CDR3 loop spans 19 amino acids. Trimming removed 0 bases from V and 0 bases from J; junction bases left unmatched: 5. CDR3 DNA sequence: TGTGCCTGTGACACCGGGGGATACTGCAGCTCCTGGGACACCCGACAGATGTTTTTC. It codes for CACDTGGYCSSWDTRQMFF.

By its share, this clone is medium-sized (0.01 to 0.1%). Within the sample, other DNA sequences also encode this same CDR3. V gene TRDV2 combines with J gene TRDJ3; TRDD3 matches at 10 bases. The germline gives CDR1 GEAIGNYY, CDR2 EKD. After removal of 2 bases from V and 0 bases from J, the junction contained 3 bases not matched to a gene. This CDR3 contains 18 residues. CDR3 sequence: CACDKLGDSSWDTRQMFF. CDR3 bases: TGTGCCTGTGACAAGCTGGGGGATAGCTCCTGGGACACCCGACAGATGTTTTTC.

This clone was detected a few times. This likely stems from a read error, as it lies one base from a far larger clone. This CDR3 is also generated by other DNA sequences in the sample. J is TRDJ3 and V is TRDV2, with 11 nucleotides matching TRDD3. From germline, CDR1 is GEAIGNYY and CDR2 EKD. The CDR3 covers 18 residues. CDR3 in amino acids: CACDKILGDTWDTRQMFF. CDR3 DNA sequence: TGTGCTTGTGACAAAATACTGGGGGATACCTGGGACACCCGACAGATGTTTTTC.

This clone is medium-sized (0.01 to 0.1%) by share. The CDR3 sequence: CACDTYWGIQSSWDTRQMFF. As DNA, the CDR3 is TGTGCCTGTGACACCTACTGGGGGATACAGAGCTCCTGGGACACCCGACAGATGTTTTTC. V and J are TRDV2 and TRDJ3; 12 bases are a match to TRDD3. Germline V CDR1 and CDR2: GEAIGNYY, EKD. The CDR3 consists of 20 residues. The trim removed 0 bases at V and 0 bases at J, leaving 5 bases unmatched.

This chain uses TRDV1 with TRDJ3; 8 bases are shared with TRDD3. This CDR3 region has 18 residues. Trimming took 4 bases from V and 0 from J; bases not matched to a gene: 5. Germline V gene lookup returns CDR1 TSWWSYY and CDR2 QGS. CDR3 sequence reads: CALGAATGGSWDTRQMFF. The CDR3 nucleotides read TGTGCTCTTGGGGCCGCTACTGGGGGCTCCTGGGACACCCGACAGATGTTTTTC.

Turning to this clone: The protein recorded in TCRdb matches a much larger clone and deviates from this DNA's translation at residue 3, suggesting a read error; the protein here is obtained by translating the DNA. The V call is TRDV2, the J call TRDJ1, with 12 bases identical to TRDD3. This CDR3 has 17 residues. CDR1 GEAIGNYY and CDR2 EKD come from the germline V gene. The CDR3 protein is CARDLLGDTIGTDKLIF. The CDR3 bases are TGTGCCCGTGACCTACTGGGGGATACTATCGGCACCGATAAACTCATCTTT.

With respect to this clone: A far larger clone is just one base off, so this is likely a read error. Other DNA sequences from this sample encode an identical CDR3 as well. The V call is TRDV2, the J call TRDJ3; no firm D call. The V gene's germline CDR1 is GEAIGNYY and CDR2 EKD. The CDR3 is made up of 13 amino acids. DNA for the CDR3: TGTGCCTGTGACACCTGGGACACCCGACAAATGTTTTTC. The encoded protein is CACDTWDTRQMFF.

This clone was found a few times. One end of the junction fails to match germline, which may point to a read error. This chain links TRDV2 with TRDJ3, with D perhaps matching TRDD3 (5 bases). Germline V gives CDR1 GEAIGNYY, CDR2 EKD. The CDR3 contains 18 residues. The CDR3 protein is CACDTGAWGSWDTRQMFF. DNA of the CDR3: TGCGCCTGTGACACGGGGGCTTGGGGCTCCTGGGACACCCGACAGATGTTTTTC.

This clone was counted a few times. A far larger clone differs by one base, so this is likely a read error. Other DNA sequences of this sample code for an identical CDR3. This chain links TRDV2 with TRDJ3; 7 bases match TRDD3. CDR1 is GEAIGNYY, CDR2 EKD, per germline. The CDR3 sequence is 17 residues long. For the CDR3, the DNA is TGTGCCTGTGACACCTGGGGGAGCTCCTGGGACACCAGACAGATGTTTTTC. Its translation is CACDTWGSSWDTRQMFF.

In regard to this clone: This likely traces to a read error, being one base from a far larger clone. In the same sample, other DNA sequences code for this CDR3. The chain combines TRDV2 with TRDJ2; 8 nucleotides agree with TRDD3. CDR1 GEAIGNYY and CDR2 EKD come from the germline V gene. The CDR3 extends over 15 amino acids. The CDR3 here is CACDTVGDPTAQLFF. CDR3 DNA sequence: TGCGCCTGTGACACCGTGGGGGATCCGACAGCACAACTCTTCTTT.

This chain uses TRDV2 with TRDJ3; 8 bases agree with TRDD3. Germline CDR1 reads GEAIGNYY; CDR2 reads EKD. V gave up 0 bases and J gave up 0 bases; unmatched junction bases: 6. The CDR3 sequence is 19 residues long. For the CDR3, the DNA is TGTGCCTGTGACACCGTTGGGGGATCGAGCTCCTGGGACACCCGACAGATGTTTTTC. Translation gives CACDTVGGSSSWDTRQMFF.

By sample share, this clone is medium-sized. CDR3 DNA: TGTGCCTGTGACAAGGTGGAATACTGGGGGATCCCCGATAGCTCCTGGGACACCCGACAGATGTTTTTC. Its protein is CACDKVEYWGIPDSSWDTRQMFF. The V gene is TRDV2, the J gene TRDJ3; TRDD3 matches 10 bases. This CDR3 has 23 residues. CDR1 GEAIGNYY and CDR2 EKD come from the germline V gene. V trimming: 2 bases; J trimming: 0 bases; junction bases outside the gene matches: 18.

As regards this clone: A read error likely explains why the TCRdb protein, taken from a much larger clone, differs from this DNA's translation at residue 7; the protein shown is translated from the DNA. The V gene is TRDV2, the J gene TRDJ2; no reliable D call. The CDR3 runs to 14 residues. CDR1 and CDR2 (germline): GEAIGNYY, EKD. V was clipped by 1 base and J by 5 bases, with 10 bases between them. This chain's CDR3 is CACDTVVDTAQLFF. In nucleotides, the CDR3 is TGTGCCTGTGACACGGTGGTGGATACAGCACAACTCTTCTTT.

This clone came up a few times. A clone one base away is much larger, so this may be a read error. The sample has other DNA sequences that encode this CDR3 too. This chain's CDR3 is CACDKVLGDTLSSWDTRQMFF. CDR3 nucleotide sequence: TGCGCCTGTGACAAAGTACTGGGGGATACGCTGAGCTCCTGGGACACCCGACAGATGTTTTTC. The gene calls are TRDV2 and TRDJ3; 13 nucleotides line up with TRDD3. The length of the CDR3 is 21 residues. The germline V gene encodes CDR1 GEAIGNYY and CDR2 EKD.